This is a list of T cell receptor beta chains from one sample in a study of blood T cell repertoires in COVID-19. Sequencing used immunoSEQ multiplex PCR; TCRdb keeps in-frame clones, though not all of them. The sample carries more than 150,000 clones, around four fifths recorded once. What was sequenced was PBMCs or T cells enriched from blood (not recorded which). These receptors came from a woman aged 45-65 years who had recovered from COVID-19. The CDR3 runs from the conserved cysteine through the conserved F or W. The D gene is left open where the match is weak. Clone size is not always given. Where it is, it says once, few, many or a class for expanded clones.

TRBV6-5	-	-	TRBJ1-6	CASTHGGNNNSPLHF	TGTGCCAGCACCCACGGGGGGAACAATAATTCACCCCTCCACTTT
TRBV28	TRBD2	-	TRBJ2-1	CASSLGLARRNEQFF	TGTGCCAGCAGCCTCGGACTAGCGAGGCGCAATGAGCAGTTCTTC
TRBV7-9	-	-	TRBJ2-7	CASSLGSSSYEQYF	TGTGCCAGCAGCTTGGGCTCTTCTTCCTACGAGCAGTACTTC
TRBV28	-	few	TRBJ1-1	CASSLVPTANTEAFF	TGTGCCAGCAGTTTAGTCCCAACTGCTAACACTGAAGCTTTCTTT
TRBV7-2	TRBD1	-	TRBJ1-1	CASSLRQGVTEAFF	TGTGCCAGCAGCTTAAGACAGGGAGTTACTGAAGCTTTCTTT
TRBV9	TRBD1	-	TRBJ2-7	CASSRQGSEQYF	TGTGCCAGCAGCCGACAGGGATCCGAGCAGTACTTC
TRBV18	TRBD2	-	TRBJ2-7	CASSPPGLAGEGRSYEQYF	TGTGCCAGCTCACCACCCGGACTAGCGGGAGAAGGGAGGTCCTACGAGCAGTACTTC
TRBV4-2	TRBD2	-	TRBJ2-5	CASSLVGLAGGLETQYF	TGTGCCAGCAGCCTAGTCGGACTAGCGGGAGGGCTAGAGACCCAGTACTTC
TRBV28	TRBD1	once	TRBJ1-2	CTTGQINYGYTF	TGCACTACGGGACAGATTAACTATGGCTACACCTTC
TRBV19	-	once	TRBJ1-1	CASTVTSVGAGTEAFF	TGTGCCAGTACCGTCACTTCTGTAGGGGCCGGGACTGAAGCTTTCTTT
TRBV3-1/TRBV3-2	-	-	TRBJ2-5	CASSQGGKRVETQYF	TGTGCCAGCAGCCAAGGGGGGAAGCGGGTAGAGACCCAGTACTTC
TRBV30	-	-	TRBJ1-4	CAWSGERLFF	TGTGCCTGGAGTGGGGAGCGACTGTTTTTT
TRBV6-2/TRBV6-3	-	-	TRBJ2-7	CASSYSGPKGQYF	TGTGCCAGCAGTTATTCGGGTCCAAAAGGGCAGTACTTC
TRBV2	TRBD2	-	TRBJ2-1	CASSQLAGGLYEQFF	TGTGCCAGCAGCCAACTAGCGGGAGGGCTCTATGAGCAGTTCTTC
TRBV6-5	-	few	TRBJ1-6	CASQGARNSPLHF	TGTGCCAGCCAAGGGGCACGAAATTCACCCCTCCACTTT
TRBV4-2	TRBD2	-	TRBJ2-7	CASSPPAGSGVSEQYF	TGTGCCAGCAGCCCCCCCGCGGGGAGCGGGGTTAGCGAGCAGTACTTC
TRBV9	TRBD2	-	TRBJ2-3	CASSVTSGSTDTQYF	TGTGCCAGCAGCGTAACTAGCGGGAGCACAGATACGCAGTATTTT